This T cell receptor beta chain was profiled in a study of T cell changes during pregnancy in multiple sclerosis. The CDR3 has 14 residues. Germline V lookup: CDR1 SGDLS, CDR2 YYNGEE. Trimming stripped 0 bases from V and 8 bases from J, with 11 bases between. Method: immunoSEQ multiplex PCR; TCRdb's copy keeps in-frame clones and lacks some. The table lists approximately 58,000 clones, 80% to 95% of them singletons, with about 0.18% in the top ten. The sequenced sample was CD4+ T cells from peripheral blood mononuclear cells, obtained after pregnancy. The rearrangement joins TRBV9 to TRBJ1-4, with a tentative D call TRBD1 (6 bases). This sequence was found in a female donor in good health, enrolled as a control in a pregnancy study. In DNA, the CDR3 is TGTGCCAGCAGCGTAGACGGACAGAGGGAAAAACTGTTTTTT. The encoded protein is CASSVDGQREKLFF.